These 18 T cell receptor beta chains were sequenced from one sample in a study of OX40 agonist ivuxolimab in advanced cancers. Using immunoSEQ multiplex PCR, the repertoire was profiled, and TCRdb retains in-frame clones only, with some absent. The table includes 55,000 to 80,000 clones, approximately 80% detected once. The sample here was CD4+ or CD8+ T cells sorted from blood, taken in a trial of the OX40 agonist ivuxolimab. Every receptor here comes from an adult with an advanced solid tumor such as melanoma, head and neck, liver or kidney cancer.

The chain uses TRBV4-1 and TRBJ1-1; TRBD1 matches at 8 bases. The length of the CDR3 is 18 residues. Germline V gene lookup returns CDR1 MGHRA and CDR2 YSYEKL. After removal of 0 bases from V and 2 bases from J, the junction contained 11 bases not matched to a gene. Here the CDR3 DNA reads TGCGCCAGCAGCCAAGATTTTGGGCAGGGGGCGATCAACACTGAAGCTTTCTTT. Translation gives CASSQDFGQGAINTEAFF.

The chain couples TRBV6-1 to TRBJ1-3; maybe TRBD1 (5 bases). The CDR3 has 13 residues. The germline CDR1 and CDR2 sequences are MNHNS and SASEGT. V was cut by 7 bases and J by 4 bases, with 11 bases left in between. The CDR3 is CASIKEGGNTIYF. CDR3 coding DNA: TGTGCCAGCATTAAAGAGGGGGGAAACACCATATATTTT.

The genes are TRBV19 and TRBJ2-2, with 9 bases identical to TRBD1. The J segment lost 6 bases and the V segment lost 9 bases, leaving 5 bases of the junction unmatched. The germline V gene has CDR1 LNHDA and CDR2 SQIVND (reference sequence). This CDR3 has 13 residues. Here the CDR3 reads CASGTGQAGELFF. DNA for the CDR3: TGTGCCAGCGGGACAGGGCAAGCCGGGGAGCTGTTTTTT. The entire variable domain, with the rest obtained from reference TRBV19 and TRBJ2-2, is as follows: DGGITQSPKYLFRKEGQNVTLSCEQNLNHDAMYWYRQDPGQGLRLIYYSQIVNDFQKGDIAEGYSVSREKKESFPLTVTSAQKNPTAFYLCASGTGQAGELFFGEGSRLTVL.

The J gene is TRBJ2-1, the V gene TRBV7-2; no definite D call. The CDR3 sequence is 16 residues long. The germline gives CDR1 SGHTA, CDR2 FQGNSA. V dropped 2 bases and J dropped 2 bases, with 13 bases sitting between them. DNA of the CDR3: TGTGCCAGCAGCTTATTCGGCAGGACCCCCTACAATGAGCAGTTCTTC. Amino acids: CASSLFGRTPYNEQFF. Full variable domain (outside the CDR3, taken from reference TRBV7-2 and TRBJ2-1): GAGVSQSPSNKVTEKGKDVELRCDPISGHTALYWYRQSLGQGLEFLIYFQGNSAPDKSGLPSDRFSAERTGGSVSTLTIQRTQQEDSAVYLCASSLFGRTPYNEQFFGPGTRLTVL.

The chain couples TRBV28 to TRBJ2-7, with unresolved D. V gave up 8 bases and J gave up 3 bases, with 11 bases separating them. This CDR3 comprises 12 residues. The germline CDR1 and CDR2 sequences are MDHEN and SYDVKM. DNA for the CDR3: TGTGCCAGCGGCTTAGACGGCTACGAGCAGTACTTC. Translation gives CASGLDGYEQYF.

The chain is built from TRBV6-1 and TRBJ1-5; TRBD1 matches 11 bases. The CDR3 is made up of 17 amino acids. CDR1 MNHNS and CDR2 SASEGT come from the germline V gene. Trimming at V came to 3 bases and at J to 2 bases, leaving 6 bases not matched to a gene. The CDR3 DNA follows: TGTGCCAGCAGTGATTGGTTGGGACAGGGGGGCAATCAGCCCCAGCATTTT. This codes for CASSDWLGQGGNQPQHF.

The V gene is TRBV10-3, the J gene TRBJ1-6; a weak D match, TRBD1 (5 bases). V was cut by 5 bases and J by 9 bases, with 11 bases left in between. Per germline, CDR1 ENHRY and CDR2 SYGVKD. The CDR3 consists of 13 residues. CDR3 nucleotide sequence: TGTGCCATCAGTCCAGGGTTGAGTTCACCCCTCCACTTT. This sequence encodes CAISPGLSSPLHF.

The chain combines TRBV7-9 with TRBJ1-1; perhaps TRBD1 as D (6 bases). The germline gives CDR1 SEHNR, CDR2 FQNEAQ (reference sequence). V shed 1 base and J shed 7 bases, with 13 bases lying between them. The length of the CDR3 is 14 residues. The CDR3 loop reads CASSLVRGGFEAFF. The CDR3 coding sequence is TGTGCCAGCAGCTTAGTCAGGGGAGGTTTTGAAGCTTTCTTT.

V gene TRBV4-3 combines with J gene TRBJ2-5; a weak D match, TRBD1 (7 bases). There are 15 residues in the CDR3. The V gene lost 0 bases and the J gene lost 5 bases, with 13 bases spanning the gap. Germline V gene data show CDR1 as LGHNA and CDR2 as YSLEER. The CDR3 DNA sequence: TGCGCCAGCAGCCAAGATAGGGCAGGGGGGGAGACCCAGTACTTC. Its translation: CASSQDRAGGETQYF.

The chain is built from TRBV7-2 and TRBJ1-1, with a possible D match to TRBD1 (6 bases). The germline V gene encodes CDR1 SGHTA and CDR2 FQGNSA. Trimming removed 5 bases at V and 1 base at J, with 11 bases between. The CDR3 is made up of 14 amino acids. CDR3 in amino acids: CASSTQGTNTEAFF. The CDR3 DNA follows: TGTGCCAGCAGCACTCAGGGGACGAACACTGAAGCTTTCTTT.

V usage is TRBV11-2 and J usage is TRBJ2-7; D not resolved. The CDR3 is made up of 12 amino acids. Germline CDR1 and CDR2: SGHAT and FQNNGV. With 0 bases removed from V and 6 bases from J, the gap between germline ends came to 6 bases. The CDR3 protein is CASSLDRGEQYF. The CDR3 bases are TGTGCCAGCAGCTTAGACCGAGGCGAGCAGTACTTC.

CDR3 nucleotides: TGTGCCAGCAGAGGAGGGTACAATGAGCAGTTCTTC. Its protein is CASRGGYNEQFF. The chain recombines TRBV25-1 with TRBJ2-1, with D possibly matching TRBD2 (6 bases). Germline values: CDR1 MGHDK, CDR2 SYGVNS. The CDR3 runs 12 residues. Trimming shortened V by 6 bases and J by 4 bases, and 7 bases separated the two germline ends.

The J gene is TRBJ2-4, the V gene TRBV28, with D possibly being TRBD2 (6 bases). In germline, CDR1 is MDHEN, CDR2 SYDVKM. The germline V and J ends were trimmed by 4 bases and 9 bases, with 16 bases remaining between them. The CDR3 has 14 amino acids. CDR3 nucleotide sequence: TGTGCCAGCAGTTCCCCGGGCGGGACTGGCATTCAGTACTTC. Translated, it gives CASSSPGGTGIQYF.

This sequence joins TRBV19 and TRBJ2-7; TRBD1 matches at 9 bases. V was pared by 4 bases and J by 5 bases, with 9 bases of the junction left unmatched. The CDR3 is made up of 15 amino acids. Germline lookup yields CDR1 LNHDA and CDR2 SQIVND (reference sequence). CDR3 amino acids: CASSKTGTGLNEQYF. The CDR3, as DNA: TGTGCCAGTAGTAAAACCGGGACAGGGCTTAACGAGCAGTACTTC.

DNA of the CDR3: TGTGCCAGCAGCTTGTCGGGGGGAGACACCGGGGAGCTGTTTTTT. Its protein product is CASSLSGGDTGELFF. The chain uses TRBV5-4 and TRBJ2-2, with TRBD2 identical over 7 bases. V lost 1 base to trimming and J lost 3 bases; unmatched junction nucleotides: 3. The germline V gene encodes CDR1 SGHNT and CDR2 YYREEE (reference sequence). The length of the CDR3 is 15 residues.

The chain has TRBV30 and TRBJ2-3; no clear D gene. Germline CDR1 is GTSNPN and CDR2 is SVGIG (reference sequence). The CDR3 has 15 amino acids. Deletions cut 3 bases from V and 2 bases from J, with 15 bases between. This CDR3 reads CAWRNRHPTTDTQYF. The CDR3, as DNA: TGTGCCTGGAGGAATCGGCACCCCACCACAGATACGCAGTATTTT.

The chain recombines TRBV19 with TRBJ2-1; D is uncertain. The CDR3 has 16 amino acids. Germline-derived CDR1 and CDR2 are LNHDA and SQIVND (reference sequence). Trimming removed 4 bases from V and 2 bases from J, with 15 bases in between. CDR3 sequence: CASSTRAYPTYNEQFF. The DNA for the CDR3 is TGTGCCAGTAGTACCAGAGCCTACCCCACCTACAATGAGCAGTTCTTC.

This clone came up once. The chain uses TRBV7-9 and TRBJ2-1; TRBD2 is a possible D gene (6 bases). This CDR3 spans 14 amino acids. Germline loops: CDR1 SEHNR, CDR2 FQNEAQ (reference sequence). V was trimmed by 1 base and J by 2 bases, leaving 6 bases between them. CDR3 protein: CASSLGLAYNEQFF. CDR3 nucleotide sequence: TGTGCCAGCAGCTTAGGACTAGCCTACAATGAGCAGTTCTTC.